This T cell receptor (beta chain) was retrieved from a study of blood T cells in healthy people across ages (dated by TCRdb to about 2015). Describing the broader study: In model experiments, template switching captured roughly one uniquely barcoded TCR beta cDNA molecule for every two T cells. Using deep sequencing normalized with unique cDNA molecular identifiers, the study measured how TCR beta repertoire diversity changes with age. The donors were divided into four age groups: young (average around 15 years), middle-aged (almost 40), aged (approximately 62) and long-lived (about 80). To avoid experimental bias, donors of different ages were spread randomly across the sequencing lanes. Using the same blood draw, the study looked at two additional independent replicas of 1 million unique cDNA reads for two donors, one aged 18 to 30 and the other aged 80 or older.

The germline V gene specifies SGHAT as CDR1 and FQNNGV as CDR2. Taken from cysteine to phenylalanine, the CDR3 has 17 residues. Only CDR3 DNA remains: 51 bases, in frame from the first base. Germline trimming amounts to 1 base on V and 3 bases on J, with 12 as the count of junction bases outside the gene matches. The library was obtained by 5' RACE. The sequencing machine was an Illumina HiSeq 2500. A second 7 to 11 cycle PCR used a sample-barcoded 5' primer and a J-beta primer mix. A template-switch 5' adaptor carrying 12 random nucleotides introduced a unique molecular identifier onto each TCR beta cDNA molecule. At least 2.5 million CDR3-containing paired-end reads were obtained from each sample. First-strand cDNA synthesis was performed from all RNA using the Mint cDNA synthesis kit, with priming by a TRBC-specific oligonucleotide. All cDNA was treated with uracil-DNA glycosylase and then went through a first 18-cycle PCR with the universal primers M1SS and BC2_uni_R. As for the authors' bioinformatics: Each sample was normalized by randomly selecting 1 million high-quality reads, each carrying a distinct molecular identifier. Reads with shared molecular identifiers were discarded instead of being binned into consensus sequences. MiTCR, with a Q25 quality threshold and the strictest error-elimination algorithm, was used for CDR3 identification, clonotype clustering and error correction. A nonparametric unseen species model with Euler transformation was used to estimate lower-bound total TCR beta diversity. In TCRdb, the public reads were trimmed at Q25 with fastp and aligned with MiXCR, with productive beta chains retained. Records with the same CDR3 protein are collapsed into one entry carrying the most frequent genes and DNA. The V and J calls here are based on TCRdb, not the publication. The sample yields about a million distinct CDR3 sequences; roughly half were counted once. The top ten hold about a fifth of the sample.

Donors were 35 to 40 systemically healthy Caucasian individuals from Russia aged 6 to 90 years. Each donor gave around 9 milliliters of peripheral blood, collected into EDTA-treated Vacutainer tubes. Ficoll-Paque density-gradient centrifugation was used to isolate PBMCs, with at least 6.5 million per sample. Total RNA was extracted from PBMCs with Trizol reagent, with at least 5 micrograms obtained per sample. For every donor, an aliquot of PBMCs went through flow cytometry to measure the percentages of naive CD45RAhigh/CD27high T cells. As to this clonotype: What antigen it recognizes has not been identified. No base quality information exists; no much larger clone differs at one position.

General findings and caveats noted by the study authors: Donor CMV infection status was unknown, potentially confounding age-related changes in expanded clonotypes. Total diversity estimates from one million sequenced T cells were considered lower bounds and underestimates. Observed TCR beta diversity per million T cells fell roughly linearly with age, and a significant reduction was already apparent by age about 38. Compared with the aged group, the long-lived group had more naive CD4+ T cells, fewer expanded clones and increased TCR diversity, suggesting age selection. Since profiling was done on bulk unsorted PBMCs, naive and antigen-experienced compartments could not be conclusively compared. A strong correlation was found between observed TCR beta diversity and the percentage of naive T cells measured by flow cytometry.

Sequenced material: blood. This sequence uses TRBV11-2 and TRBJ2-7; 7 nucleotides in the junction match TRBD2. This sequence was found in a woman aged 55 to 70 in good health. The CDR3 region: CASSLVFGGGGDYEQYF. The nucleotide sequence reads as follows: TGTGCCAGCAGCTTAGTATTCGGAGGCGGGGGTGACTACGAGCAGTACTTC. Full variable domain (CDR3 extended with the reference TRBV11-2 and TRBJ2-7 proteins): EAGVAQSPRYKIIEKRQSVAFWCNPISGHATLYWYQQILGQGPKLLIQFQNNGVVDDSQLPKDRFSAERLKGVDSTLKIQPAKLEDSAVYLCASSLVFGGGGDYEQYFGPGTRLTVT.